The 27 T cell receptor beta chains below come from one sample, sequenced in a study of shared clonotypes between healthy human individuals. Clones were sequenced by immunoSEQ multiplex PCR, and TCRdb holds only the in-frame ones, with some missing. The table records about 2.4 million clones, approximately 92% of them present only once. Sequencing was performed on naive CD4+ T cells sorted from blood. Subset denoted: CD45RA+ positively selected. These receptors were taken from a young man in good health.

The chain employs TRBV27 and TRBJ2-7; D gene uncertain. Trimming shortened V by 0 bases and J by 2 bases, and 8 bases separated the two germline ends. The CDR3 has 14 amino acids. Looked up from germline, CDR1 is MNHEY and CDR2 is SMNVEV (reference sequence). The CDR3 DNA reads TGTGCCAGCAGTTTATCGATCCAAGCCTACGAGCAGTACTTC. Its translation: CASSLSIQAYEQYF.

This clone was counted once. The J gene is TRBJ2-1, the V gene TRBV6-1, with D unclear. Between the trimmed V and J ends, which lost 7 bases and 0 bases, there was a span of 13 bases. Germline V gene sequence: CDR1 MNHNS, CDR2 SASEGT. The CDR3 is 15 residues long. The CDR3 nucleotides read TGTGCCAGCACAGAGGCCGGCAGCTCCTACAATGAGCAGTTCTTC. Protein: CASTEAGSSYNEQFF.

A remark on this clone: At the DNA level, this CDR3 is encoded by other sequences in the same sample as well. The chain has TRBV18 and TRBJ2-3; 7 bases fit TRBD2. In germline, CDR1 is KGHSH, CDR2 LQKENI. There are 16 residues in the CDR3. The junction had 6 bases not matched to a gene; V was cut back by 0 bases and J by 3 bases. CDR3: CASSPPVGGGTDTQYF. The CDR3 region has the DNA TGTGCCAGCTCACCACCCGTGGGCGGGGGAACAGATACGCAGTATTTT. The full variable domain, its missing parts supplied by reference TRBV18 and TRBJ2-3, is NAGVMQNPRHLVRRRGQEARLRCSPMKGHSHVYWYRQLPEEGLKFMVYLQKENIIDESGMPKERFSAEFPKEGPSILRIQQVVRGDSAAYFCASSPPVGGGTDTQYFGPGTRLTVL.

This chain connects TRBV6-5 to TRBJ1-3; no clear D. The CDR3 runs to 13 residues. With 10 bases removed from V and 1 base from J, the gap between germline ends came to 11 bases. Germline CDR1 and CDR2: MNHEY and SVGAGI. The CDR3 DNA reads as TGTGCCACTACAGAGCCGTCTGGAAACACCATATATTTT. The encoded protein is CATTEPSGNTIYF.

The chain employs TRBV7-9 and TRBJ1-6, with D unresolved. Germline values: CDR1 SEHNR, CDR2 FQNEAQ (reference sequence). Trimming took off 7 bases at V and 5 bases at J, with 12 bases between the two ends. The CDR3 extends over 14 amino acids. DNA of the CDR3: TGTGCCAGCATCCTGGGGAACCATAATTCACCCCTCCACTTT. Translated, it gives CASILGNHNSPLHF.

The chain has TRBV21-1 and TRBJ2-1; TRBD2, the table's D call, lacks a check against the DNA. TRBV21-1 is a pseudogene locus. CDR3 length equals 13 residues. The CDR3 sequence: CASSPSEDNEQFF. The DNA of the CDR3 is TGTGCCAGCAGCCCATCGGAGGACAATGAGCAGTTCTTC.

In regard to this clone: Other nucleotide sequences from this sample produce the same CDR3. The rearrangement uses TRBV18 and TRBJ1-3, with D uncertain. Trimming left V 6 bases short and J 3 bases short, with 9 bases between. Germline assignment: CDR1 KGHSH and CDR2 LQKENI. The CDR3 sequence is 13 residues long. The CDR3 coding sequence is TGTGCCAGCTCCCTGGAAGTTGGAAACACCATATATTTT. It codes for CASSLEVGNTIYF.

This clone was recorded a few times. The chain links TRBV28 to TRBJ1-5; D call uncertain. Trimming stripped 3 bases from V and 7 bases from J, with 10 bases between. Germline V gene sequence: CDR1 MDHEN, CDR2 SYDVKM. The CDR3 has 13 amino acids. DNA of the CDR3: TGTGCCAGCAGTTTTGGGGAATGGCAGCCCCAGCATTTT. The encoded protein is CASSFGEWQPQHF.

V is TRBV7-9 and J is TRBJ2-7; 9 bases agree with TRBD1. Trimming removed 5 bases from V and 9 bases from J; junction bases left unmatched: 8. The CDR3 has 13 residues. From germline, CDR1 is SEHNR and CDR2 FQNEAQ (reference sequence). In DNA, the CDR3 is TGTGCCAGCAGCGTGGGACAGGGAAACGCGCAGTACTTC. Translated: CASSVGQGNAQYF.

The chain recombines TRBV30 with TRBJ1-1, with TRBD1 identical over 9 bases. The CDR3 runs 15 residues. Trimming took 3 bases from V and 5 from J; bases not matched to a gene: 10. Germline CDR1 GTSNPN, CDR2 SVGIG (reference sequence). The CDR3 DNA follows: TGTGCCTGGAGCCCGGACAGGGGCGGGGATACTGAAGCTTTCTTT. Amino acid sequence: CAWSPDRGGDTEAFF.

The gene calls are TRBV11-2 and TRBJ2-6; D perhaps matches TRBD1 (6 bases). The CDR3 is made up of 15 amino acids. V was clipped by 5 bases and J by 6 bases, with 14 bases between them. Germline values: CDR1 SGHAT, CDR2 FQNNGV. The CDR3 nucleotides read TGTGCCAGCAGCCGAAACAGGGATGCGGCCAACGTCCTGACTTTC. Translating it yields CASSRNRDAANVLTF.

J is TRBJ1-1 and V is TRBV6-1, with D perhaps TRBD1 (6 bases). V shed 4 bases and J shed 5 bases, with 8 bases lying between them. Per germline, CDR1 MNHNS and CDR2 SASEGT. The CDR3 length is 12 residues. The CDR3 is CASSVRGTEAFF. The CDR3 region has the DNA TGTGCCAGCAGTGTCAGGGGTACTGAAGCTTTCTTT.

The gene calls are TRBV18 and TRBJ1-1; 7 bases match TRBD1. This CDR3 contains 15 residues. In germline, CDR1 is KGHSH, CDR2 LQKENI. V lost 2 bases, J lost 4 bases, and 7 bases stayed unmatched. The CDR3 nucleotides are TGTGCCAGCTCACCATCCAGGGGGGAATCCACTGAAGCTTTCTTT. This translates into CASSPSRGESTEAFF.

In DNA, the CDR3 is TGTGCCAGCAGCGTAGGAGGGGACGTGTGGTACGGTGAGCAGTTCTTC. Protein sequence: CASSVGGDVWYGEQFF. This chain uses TRBV9 with TRBJ2-1, with D perhaps being TRBD1 or TRBD2 (5 bases each). CDR3 size: 16 residues. Germline V gene sequence: CDR1 SGDLS, CDR2 YYNGEE. The germline V and J ends were trimmed by 0 bases and 9 bases, with 19 bases remaining between them.

The chain uses TRBV10-3 and TRBJ1-2; 7 bases are shared with TRBD1. Germline trimming cut 6 bases from V and 8 bases from J; bases unmatched to any gene: 6. CDR1 ENHRY and CDR2 SYGVKD come from the germline V gene. The CDR3 totals 12 residues. The CDR3 DNA sequence: TGTGCCATCAGCTCAGGGGGGGTAGGCTACACCTTC. It translates to CAISSGGVGYTF.

The chain uses TRBV7-9 and TRBJ1-5; 9 bases align to TRBD1. V lost 5 bases, J lost 5 bases, and 10 bases stayed unmatched. The CDR3 extends over 16 amino acids. Germline lookup yields CDR1 SEHNR and CDR2 FQNEAQ (reference sequence). CDR3 amino acids: CASSRIQGAGDQPQHF. The CDR3 DNA sequence: TGTGCCAGCAGCCGTATACAGGGGGCAGGCGATCAGCCCCAGCATTTT.

The chain has TRBV5-1 and TRBJ1-6; D remains ambiguous. Per the germline V gene, CDR1 is SGHRS and CDR2 is YFSETQ. The length of the CDR3 is 14 residues. V was clipped by 0 bases and J by 8 bases, with 9 bases between them. CDR3 DNA sequence: TGCGCCAGCAGCTTGGCTCCTCTAGATTCACCCCTCCACTTT. It specifies CASSLAPLDSPLHF.

The CDR3 sequence is CASSLLAQGISTGELFF. As DNA, the CDR3 is TGTGCCAGCAGTTTATTAGCGCAGGGGATATCTACCGGGGAGCTGTTTTTT. V usage is TRBV28 and J usage is TRBJ2-2; maybe TRBD1 (6 bases). Germline CDR1 and CDR2: MDHEN and SYDVKM. Between the trimmed V and J ends, which lost 1 base and 5 bases, there was a span of 17 bases. The CDR3 length is 17 residues.

This clone was observed a few times. The chain links TRBV30 to TRBJ1-5; D remains ambiguous. The CDR3 consists of 14 residues. The V gene lost 0 bases and the J gene lost 0 bases, with 6 bases spanning the gap. In germline, CDR1 is GTSNPN, CDR2 SVGIG (reference sequence). CDR3 loop: CAWSVEYSNQPQHF. For the CDR3, the DNA is TGTGCCTGGAGTGTGGAGTATAGCAATCAGCCCCAGCATTTT. The complete variable domain, with remaining parts taken from reference TRBV30 and TRBJ1-5, reads SQTIHQWPATLVQPVGSPLSLECTVEGTSNPNLYWYRQAAGRGLQLLFYSVGIGQISSEVPQNLSASRPQDRQFILSSKKLLLSDSGFYLCAWSVEYSNQPQHFGDGTRLSIL.

This clone was seen once. This sequence joins TRBV5-4 and TRBJ2-5; TRBD2 might be the D (5 bases). The germline CDR1 and CDR2 sequences are SGHNT and YYREEE (reference sequence). V shed 4 bases and J shed 3 bases, with 13 bases lying between them. The CDR3 length is 14 residues. CDR3 loop: CASSPRELKETQYF. CDR3 sequence (DNA): TGTGCCAGCAGCCCCCGGGAACTTAAAGAGACCCAGTACTTC. Combining the CDR3 with reference TRBV5-4 and TRBJ2-5 gives the whole variable domain ETGVTQSPTHLIKTRGQQVTLRCSSQSGHNTVSWYQQALGQGPQFIFQYYREEENGRGNFPPRFSGLQFPNYSSELNVNALELDDSALYLCASSPRELKETQYFGPGTRLLVL.

This chain links TRBV5-1 with TRBJ2-1; D gene uncertain. Germline V CDR1 and CDR2: SGHRS, YFSETQ. V was clipped by 2 bases and J by 5 bases, with 5 bases between them. This CDR3 spans 12 amino acids. CDR3: CASSFRDNEQFF. The CDR3 DNA is TGCGCCAGCAGCTTCCGGGACAATGAGCAGTTCTTC.

This chain joins TRBV14 and TRBJ2-5; D is unresolved. The CDR3 has 12 residues. Germline lookup yields CDR1 SGHDN and CDR2 FVKESK. Trimming took off 2 bases at V and 5 bases at J, with 6 bases between the two ends. This chain's CDR3 is CASSQSPETQYF. CDR3 bases: TGTGCCAGCAGCCAATCCCCTGAGACCCAGTACTTC.

This chain connects TRBV28 to TRBJ2-4; 8 bases map to TRBD1. Germline CDR1 is MDHEN and CDR2 is SYDVKM. Losses at the gene ends were 7 bases for V and 1 base for J; bases not matched to a gene: 18. This CDR3 comprises 19 residues. CDR3 in amino acids: CASIPPPDRAPRAKNIQYF. In DNA form, the CDR3 reads TGTGCCAGCATCCCCCCACCGGACAGGGCACCTCGGGCCAAAAACATTCAGTACTTC. Full variable domain (remainder filled in from reference TRBV28 and TRBJ2-4): DVKVTQSSRYLVKRTGEKVFLECVQDMDHENMFWYRQDPGLGLRLIYFSYDVKMKEKGDIPEGYSVSREKKERFSLILESASTNQTSMYLCASIPPPDRAPRAKNIQYFGAGTRLSVL.

The CDR3 region has the DNA TGCGCCAGCAGCTTGAGGGGGCAGATGGGTGGCTACACCTTC. This codes for CASSLRGQMGGYTF. The V call is TRBV5-1, the J call TRBJ1-2; 7 nucleotides line up with TRBD1. V was clipped by 1 base and J by 7 bases; unmatched bases: 7. The CDR3 is made up of 14 amino acids. Germline CDR1 SGHRS, CDR2 YFSETQ.

This clone came up once. Other nucleotide sequences in the sample specify the same CDR3. The chain uses TRBV2 and TRBJ1-1; D gene uncertain. CDR1 is SNHLY, CDR2 FYNNEI, per germline. The CDR3 spans 13 residues. V lost 4 bases to trimming and J lost 1 base, with 7 bases between them. CDR3 bases: TGTGCCAGCAGTGCGGGAGCGAACACTGAAGCTTTCTTT. It encodes CASSAGANTEAFF.

V and J are TRBV5-1 and TRBJ2-5; 15 nucleotides match TRBD2. The germline gives CDR1 SGHRS, CDR2 YFSETQ. The CDR3 sequence is 17 residues long. V was clipped by 2 bases and J by 4 bases; unmatched bases: 6. The CDR3 loop reads CASSFRTSGRGVETQYF. DNA for the CDR3: TGCGCCAGCAGCTTCCGGACTAGCGGGAGGGGTGTAGAGACCCAGTACTTC. Filled out from reference TRBV5-1 and TRBJ2-5, the complete variable domain reads KAGVTQTPRYLIKTRGQQVTLSCSPISGHRSVSWYQQTPGQGLQFLFEYFSETQRNKGNFPGRFSGRQFSNSRSEMNVSTLELGDSALYLCASSFRTSGRGVETQYFGPGTRLLVL.

The chain has TRBV7-2 and TRBJ2-7; D not certain. Germline-derived CDR1 and CDR2 are SGHTA and FQGNSA. The CDR3 totals 13 residues. With 6 bases removed from V and 4 bases from J, the gap between germline ends came to 13 bases. The CDR3 is CASSFDTDYEQYF. CDR3 DNA: TGTGCCAGCAGTTTTGACACCGATTACGAGCAGTACTTC.